This T cell receptor beta chain was identified during a study of OX40 agonist ivuxolimab in advanced cancers. Looking at the study overall: The patients' treatment was ivuxolimab, an agonistic anti-OX40 (CD134) antibody.

Clones were sequenced by immunoSEQ multiplex PCR, and TCRdb holds only the in-frame ones, with some missing. The table shows approximately 82,000 clones, with approximately 85% occurring only once. Of note for this clone: Its antigen is currently unknown.

Excluded were patients having autoimmune disease history or systemic immunosuppression. This CDR3 spans 15 amino acids. CDR1 is LNHDA and CDR2 is SQIVND in the germline V gene (reference sequence). Trimming removed 5 bases at V and 6 bases at J, with 17 bases between. Whole-study results and caveats: More expanded clones were found, on average, in CD8+ than in CD4+ T cells. Low normalized T-cell clonal expansion was also seen in some nonresponders.

The chain is built from TRBV19 and TRBJ1-5; a weak D match, TRBD1 (5 bases). Specimen: CD4+ or CD8+ T cells sorted from blood, collected in a trial of the OX40 agonist ivuxolimab. The TCR sequence derives from an adult with an advanced solid tumor such as melanoma, head and neck, liver or kidney cancer. Written as DNA, the CDR3 is TGTGCCAGTAGTCCCTCCGGGGCCGGGGGTCAGCCCCAGCATTTT. Translated, it gives CASSPSGAGGQPQHF.